This T cell receptor beta chain was retrieved from a study of HIV-infected patients and healthy controls. Across the whole study: CD4 counts in 14 of 16 patients increased modestly yet significantly but stayed below normal.

Antiretroviral therapy had run roughly three months, about 14 weeks, before follow-up blood collection. All unsorted peripheral T cells were captured because whole blood was used without fractionation. By sample fraction, this clonotype is medium-sized (0.01 to 0.1%). Its cognate antigen is unknown. In germline, CDR1 is SEHNR, CDR2 FQNEAQ (reference sequence). The CDR3 runs 14 residues. With 3 bases removed from V and 1 base from J, the gap between germline ends came to 9 bases. Study findings and constraints: Healthy control repertoires had roughly threefold more distinct CDR3s than untreated HIV+ repertoires, and higher Shannon diversity.

cDNA was made from approximately 0.55 ug RNA using alpha and beta constant primers. Alpha and beta chain libraries were made separately by chain-specific third strand synthesis with multiplexing indices. All rearrangements within a chain used one primer pair; cDNA molecules carried barcodes. TCRdb redid the calling of the 5' RACE reads with MiXCR, one entry per CDR3 protein. In the table there are roughly 5,000 distinct CDR3 sequences, roughly 20% of which are singletons. The receptor was isolated from an adult with HIV infection. The sequenced sample was blood, obtained during antiretroviral therapy. The chain combines TRBV7-9 with TRBJ1-1, with D hard to call. The CDR3 DNA reads as TGTGCCAGCAGCTTGAGCGGAGGGAACACTGAAGCTTTCTTT. It is translated as CASSLSGGNTEAFF. Full variable domain (remainder filled in from reference TRBV7-9 and TRBJ1-1): DTGVSQNPRHKITKRGQNVTFRCDPISEHNRLYWYRQTLGQGPEFLTYFQNEAQLEKSRLLSDRFSAERPKGSFSTLEIQRTEQGDSAMYLCASSLSGGNTEAFFGQGTRLTVV.